This T cell receptor beta chain was identified in a study of blood T cell repertoires in COVID-19. The CDR3 spans 14 residues. Germline lookup yields CDR1 WNHNN and CDR2 SYGVQD (reference sequence). V lost 8 bases and J lost 5; bases outside the gene matches: 8. This table comes from immunoSEQ multiplex PCR, and its TCRdb copy is limited to in-frame clones, with some not included. The table records 250,000 to 300,000 clones, 80% to 90% of them present only once. The material sequenced was peripheral blood. The clonotype was recovered from a woman between 65 and 79 years old with acute or convalescent COVID-19. The chain has TRBV10-1 and TRBJ2-2; 7 positions match TRBD2. The CDR3 nucleotides are TGCGCCAGCCGATCCGGGGGGAAAACCGGGGAGCTGTTTTTT. Encoded protein: CASRSGGKTGELFF.